This is a list of T cell receptor beta chains from one sample in a study of CD8+CD57+ T cells in acquired aplastic anemia. Each CDR3 protein is one row after TCRdb ran MiXCR on the reads. The sample records fewer than 250,000 distinct CDR3 sequences, approximately 52% being singletons. Sequencing was performed on sorted CD4+, CD8+, or CD8+CD57+ T cells (not recorded which) from PBMCs. The receptor set was obtained from a human donor in good health, serving as a control. The CDR3 runs from the conserved cysteine through the conserved F or W. For some rows the clone size is stated as once, few or many, or as a class when expanded; others skip it.

V gene,clone size,J gene,CDR3 protein
TRBV7-9,-,TRBJ1-4,CASSPGTDEKLFF
TRBV19,many,TRBJ1-5,CASSIRDFYSNQPQHF
TRBV9,-,TRBJ1-2,CASSVETGYGYTF
TRBV9,-,TRBJ2-2,CASSARGYTGELFF
TRBV2,-,TRBJ2-5,CASSQTGMETQYF
TRBV25-1,-,TRBJ1-2,CASSETEQGRTDTQLYGYTF
TRBV12-3/TRBV12-4,-,TRBJ2-2,CASSSFLAGGLFF
TRBV20-1,many,TRBJ1-4,CSARSRTAGNEKLFF
TRBV29-1,-,TRBJ2-7,CSVSAAEQYF
TRBV12-3/TRBV12-4,-,TRBJ2-1,CASKLDTHNEQFF
TRBV2,-,TRBJ1-5,CASIKDEGNQPQHF
TRBV9,-,TRBJ1-1,CASSVDGQEAFF
TRBV13,-,TRBJ1-2,CASSVEPGYYGYTF
TRBV12-3/TRBV12-4,many,TRBJ1-6,CASSLARGLSSPLHF
TRBV20-1,many,TRBJ2-3,CSASDSRSSTDTQYF
TRBV20-1,-,TRBJ2-7,CSVWVLYEQYF
TRBV4-2,-,TRBJ1-2,CASSQLTGPRANLGGYTF
TRBV7-3,-,TRBJ1-4,CASSSPTAGEKLFF
TRBV6-6,many,TRBJ1-6,CASSRVGLNSPLHF
TRBV11-3,-,TRBJ1-2,CASSLDRQGDYGYTF